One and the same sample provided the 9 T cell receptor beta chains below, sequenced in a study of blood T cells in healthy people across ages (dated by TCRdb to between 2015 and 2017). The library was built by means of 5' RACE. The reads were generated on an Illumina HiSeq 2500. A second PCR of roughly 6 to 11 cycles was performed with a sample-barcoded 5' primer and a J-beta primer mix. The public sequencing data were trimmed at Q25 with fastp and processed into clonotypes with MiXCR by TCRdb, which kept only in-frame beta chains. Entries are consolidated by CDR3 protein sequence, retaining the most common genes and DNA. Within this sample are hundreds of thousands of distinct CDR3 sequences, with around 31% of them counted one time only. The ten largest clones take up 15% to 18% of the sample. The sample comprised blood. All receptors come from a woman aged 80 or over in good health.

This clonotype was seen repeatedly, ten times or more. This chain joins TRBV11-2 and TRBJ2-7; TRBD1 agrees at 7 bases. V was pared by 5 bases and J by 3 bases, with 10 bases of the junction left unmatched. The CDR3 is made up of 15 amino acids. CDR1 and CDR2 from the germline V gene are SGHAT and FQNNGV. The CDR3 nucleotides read TGTGCCAGCAGCGTAACCGACAGGGATATCTACGAGCAGTACTTC. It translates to CASSVTDRDIYEQYF.

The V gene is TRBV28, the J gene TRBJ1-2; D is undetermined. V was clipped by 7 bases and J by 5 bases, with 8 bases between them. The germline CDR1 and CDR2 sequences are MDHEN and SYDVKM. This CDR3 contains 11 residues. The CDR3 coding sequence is TGTGCCAGCACCTATAGGTATGGCTACACCTTC. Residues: CASTYRYGYTF.

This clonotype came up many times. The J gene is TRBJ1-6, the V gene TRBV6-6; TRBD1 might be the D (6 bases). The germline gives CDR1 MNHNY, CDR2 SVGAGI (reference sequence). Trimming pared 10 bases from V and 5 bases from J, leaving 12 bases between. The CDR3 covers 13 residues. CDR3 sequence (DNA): TGTGCCACCAGGGGTAGGGATAATTCACCCCTCCACTTT. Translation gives CATRGRDNSPLHF.

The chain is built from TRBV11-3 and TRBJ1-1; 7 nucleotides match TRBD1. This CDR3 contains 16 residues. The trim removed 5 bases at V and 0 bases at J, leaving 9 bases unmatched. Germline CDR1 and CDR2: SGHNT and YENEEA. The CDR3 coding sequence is TGTGCCAGCAGCCTCGGGACAGCCGATATGAACACTGAAGCTTTCTTT. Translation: CASSLGTADMNTEAFF.

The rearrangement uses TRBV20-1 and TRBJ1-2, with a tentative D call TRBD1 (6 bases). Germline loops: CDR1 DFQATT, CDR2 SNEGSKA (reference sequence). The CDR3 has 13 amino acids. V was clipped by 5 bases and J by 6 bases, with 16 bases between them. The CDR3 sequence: CSALDSSQNGYTF. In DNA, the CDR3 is TGCAGTGCTTTGGACAGCTCCCAGAATGGCTACACCTTC.

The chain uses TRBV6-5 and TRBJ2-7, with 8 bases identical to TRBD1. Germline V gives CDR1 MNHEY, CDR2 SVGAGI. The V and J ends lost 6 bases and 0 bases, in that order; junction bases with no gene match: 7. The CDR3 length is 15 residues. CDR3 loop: CASSRDRSGSYEQYF. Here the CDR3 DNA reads TGTGCCAGCAGCAGGGACAGGTCCGGCTCCTACGAGCAGTACTTC.

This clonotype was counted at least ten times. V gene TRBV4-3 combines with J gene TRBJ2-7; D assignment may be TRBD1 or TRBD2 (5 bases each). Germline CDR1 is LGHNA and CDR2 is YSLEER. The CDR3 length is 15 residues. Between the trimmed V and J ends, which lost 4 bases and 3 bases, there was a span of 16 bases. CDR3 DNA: TGCGCCAGCAGCCCGGGACGGCAAGGGTACTACGAGCAGTACTTC. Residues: CASSPGRQGYYEQYF.

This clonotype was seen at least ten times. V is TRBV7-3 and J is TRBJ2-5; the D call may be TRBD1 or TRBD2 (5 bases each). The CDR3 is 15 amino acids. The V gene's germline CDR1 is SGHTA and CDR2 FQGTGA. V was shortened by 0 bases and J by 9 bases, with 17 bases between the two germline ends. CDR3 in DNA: TGTGCCAGCAGCTTAACTTGGGGACCCCCAGCTGCCCAGTACTTC. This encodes CASSLTWGPPAAQYF.

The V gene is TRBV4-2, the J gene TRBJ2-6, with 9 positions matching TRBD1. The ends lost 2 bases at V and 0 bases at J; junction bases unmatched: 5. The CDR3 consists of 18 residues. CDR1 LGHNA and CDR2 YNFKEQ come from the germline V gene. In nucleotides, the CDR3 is TGTGCCAGCAGCCAACTACAGGGGGCTGGCTCTGGGGCCAACGTCCTGACTTTC. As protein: CASSQLQGAGSGANVLTF.